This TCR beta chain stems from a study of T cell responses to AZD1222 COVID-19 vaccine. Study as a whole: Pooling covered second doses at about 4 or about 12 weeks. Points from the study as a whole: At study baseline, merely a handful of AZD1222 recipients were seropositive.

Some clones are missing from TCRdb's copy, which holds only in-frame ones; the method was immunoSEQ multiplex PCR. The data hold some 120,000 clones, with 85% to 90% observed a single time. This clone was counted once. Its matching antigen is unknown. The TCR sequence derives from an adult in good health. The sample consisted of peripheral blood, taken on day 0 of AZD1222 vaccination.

CDR3 sequence: CASSLGTGALGKLFF. The DNA for the CDR3 is TGTGCCAGCAGCCTCGGGACGGGGGCGCTAGGAAAACTGTTTTTT. The V and J genes are TRBV3-1 (or the pseudogene TRBV3-2) and TRBJ1-4, with a tentative D call TRBD1 (6 bases). Germline assignment: CDR1 LGHDT and CDR2 YNNKEL (reference sequence). This CDR3 has 15 residues. V dropped 4 bases and J dropped 10 bases, with 19 bases sitting between them.